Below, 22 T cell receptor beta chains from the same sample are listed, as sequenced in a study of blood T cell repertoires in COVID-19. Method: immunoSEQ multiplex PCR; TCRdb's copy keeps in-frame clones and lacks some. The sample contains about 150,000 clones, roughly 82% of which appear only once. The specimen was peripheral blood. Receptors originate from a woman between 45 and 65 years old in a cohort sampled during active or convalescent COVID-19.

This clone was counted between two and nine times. Here the CDR3 reads CASSTLQGPETQYF. CDR3 DNA sequence: TGTGCCAGCAGCACATTACAGGGTCCAGAGACCCAGTACTTC. The chain has TRBV7-9 and TRBJ2-5; TRBD1 is a possible D gene (6 bases). Trimming took off 5 bases at V and 4 bases at J, with 14 bases between the two ends. The CDR3 sequence is 14 residues long. Germline V gene sequence: CDR1 SEHNR, CDR2 FQNEAQ (reference sequence). Variable domain in full (rest from reference TRBV7-9 and TRBJ2-5): DTGVSQNPRHKITKRGQNVTFRCDPISEHNRLYWYRQTLGQGPEFLTYFQNEAQLEKSRLLSDRFSAERPKGSFSTLEIQRTEQGDSAMYLCASSTLQGPETQYFGPGTRLLVL.

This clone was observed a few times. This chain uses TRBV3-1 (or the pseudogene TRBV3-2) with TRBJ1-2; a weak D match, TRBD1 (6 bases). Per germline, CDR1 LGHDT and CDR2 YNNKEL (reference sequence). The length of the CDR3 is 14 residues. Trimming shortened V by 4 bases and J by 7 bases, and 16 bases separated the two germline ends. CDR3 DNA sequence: TGTGCCAGCAGCCTCGAGGGGGGGTCGAGTGGCTACACCTTC. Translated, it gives CASSLEGGSSGYTF.

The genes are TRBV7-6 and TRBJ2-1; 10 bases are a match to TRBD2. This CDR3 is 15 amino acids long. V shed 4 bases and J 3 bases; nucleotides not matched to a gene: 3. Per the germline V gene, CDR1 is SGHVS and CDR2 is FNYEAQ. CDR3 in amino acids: CASSSIAGGYNEQFF. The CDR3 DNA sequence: TGTGCCAGCAGCTCAATAGCGGGGGGCTACAATGAGCAGTTCTTC.

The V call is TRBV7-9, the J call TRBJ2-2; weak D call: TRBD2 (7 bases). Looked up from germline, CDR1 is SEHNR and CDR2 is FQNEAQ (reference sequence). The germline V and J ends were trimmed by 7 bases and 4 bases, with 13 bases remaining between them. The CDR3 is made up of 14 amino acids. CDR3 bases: TGTGCCAGCAACTCAAGGGGGGGCACCGGGGAGCTGTTTTTT. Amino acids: CASNSRGGTGELFF.

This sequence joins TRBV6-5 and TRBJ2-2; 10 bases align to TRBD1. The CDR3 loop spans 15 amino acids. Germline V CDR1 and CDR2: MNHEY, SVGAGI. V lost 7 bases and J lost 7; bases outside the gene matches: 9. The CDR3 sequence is CASISRDRGGGELFF. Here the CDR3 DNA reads TGTGCCAGCATCTCCCGGGACAGGGGAGGCGGGGAGCTGTTTTTT.

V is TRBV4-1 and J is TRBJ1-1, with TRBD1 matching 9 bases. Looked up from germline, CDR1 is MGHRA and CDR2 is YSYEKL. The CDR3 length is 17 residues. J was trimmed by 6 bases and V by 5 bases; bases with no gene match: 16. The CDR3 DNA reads TGCGCCAGCAGCTTTGGACAGGGGCGGCATCGGGACGCTGAAGCTTTCTTT. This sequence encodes CASSFGQGRHRDAEAFF.

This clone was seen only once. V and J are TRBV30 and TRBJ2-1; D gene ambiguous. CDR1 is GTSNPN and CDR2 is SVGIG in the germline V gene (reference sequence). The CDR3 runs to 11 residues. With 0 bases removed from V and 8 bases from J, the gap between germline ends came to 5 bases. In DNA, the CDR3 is TGTGCCTGGAGTGTACGCGATGAGCAGTTCTTC. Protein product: CAWSVRDEQFF.

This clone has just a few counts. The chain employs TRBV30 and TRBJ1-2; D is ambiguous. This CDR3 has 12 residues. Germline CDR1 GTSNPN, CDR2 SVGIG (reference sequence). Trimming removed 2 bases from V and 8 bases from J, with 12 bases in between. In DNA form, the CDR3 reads TGTGCCTGGAGTAAGGCCGCGGGGGGCTACACCTTC. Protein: CAWSKAAGGYTF.

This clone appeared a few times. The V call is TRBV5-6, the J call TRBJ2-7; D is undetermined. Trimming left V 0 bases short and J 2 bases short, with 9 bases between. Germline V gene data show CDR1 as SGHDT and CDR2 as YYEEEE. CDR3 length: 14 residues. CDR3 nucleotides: TGTGCCAGCAGCTTGGTAGTCGGTCCCTACGAGCAGTACTTC. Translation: CASSLVVGPYEQYF.

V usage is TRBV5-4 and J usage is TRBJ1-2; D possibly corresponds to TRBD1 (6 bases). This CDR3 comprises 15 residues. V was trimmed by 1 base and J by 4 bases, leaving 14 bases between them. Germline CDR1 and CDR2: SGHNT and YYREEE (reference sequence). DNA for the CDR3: TGTGCCAGCAGCTTGTGGCGGGGGCCTGGCTATGGCTACACCTTC. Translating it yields CASSLWRGPGYGYTF. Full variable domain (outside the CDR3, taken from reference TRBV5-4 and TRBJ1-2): ETGVTQSPTHLIKTRGQQVTLRCSSQSGHNTVSWYQQALGQGPQFIFQYYREEENGRGNFPPRFSGLQFPNYSSELNVNALELDDSALYLCASSLWRGPGYGYTFGSGTRLTVV.

CDR3 residues: CASSLGRRWPQHF. The CDR3 DNA sequence: TGTGCCAGCAGCTTAGGAAGGAGATGGCCCCAGCATTTT. This chain connects TRBV13 to TRBJ1-5; D is unresolved. This CDR3 region has 13 residues. CDR1 PRHDT and CDR2 FYEKMQ come from the germline V gene (reference sequence). Deletions cut 0 bases from V and 9 bases from J, with 9 bases between.

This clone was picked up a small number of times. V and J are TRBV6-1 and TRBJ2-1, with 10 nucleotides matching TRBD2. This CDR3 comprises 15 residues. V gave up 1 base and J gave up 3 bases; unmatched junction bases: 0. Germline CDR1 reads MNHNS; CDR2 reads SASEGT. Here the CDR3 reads CASSEVAGGYNEQFF. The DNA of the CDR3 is TGTGCCAGCAGTGAAGTAGCGGGGGGCTACAATGAGCAGTTCTTC.

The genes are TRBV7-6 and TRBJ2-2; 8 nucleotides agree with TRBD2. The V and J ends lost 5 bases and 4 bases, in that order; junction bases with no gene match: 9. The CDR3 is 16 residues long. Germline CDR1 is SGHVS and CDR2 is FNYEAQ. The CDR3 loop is CASSPSFLAGTGELFF. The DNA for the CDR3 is TGTGCCAGCAGCCCGTCGTTCCTAGCGGGCACCGGGGAGCTGTTTTTT.

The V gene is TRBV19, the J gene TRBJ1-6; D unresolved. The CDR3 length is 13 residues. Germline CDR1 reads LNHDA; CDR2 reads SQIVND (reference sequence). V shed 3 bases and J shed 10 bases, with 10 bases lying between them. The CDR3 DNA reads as TGTGCCAGTAGTATCCCACTCGCCTCACCCCTCCACTTT. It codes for CASSIPLASPLHF. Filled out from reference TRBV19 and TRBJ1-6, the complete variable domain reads DGGITQSPKYLFRKEGQNVTLSCEQNLNHDAMYWYRQDPGQGLRLIYYSQIVNDFQKGDIAEGYSVSREKKESFPLTVTSAQKNPTAFYLCASSIPLASPLHFGNGTRLTVT.

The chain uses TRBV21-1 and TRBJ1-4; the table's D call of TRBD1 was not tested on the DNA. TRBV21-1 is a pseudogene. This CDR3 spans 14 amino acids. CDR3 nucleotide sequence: TGTGCCAGCAGCAAACAGGGGGCTAATGAAAAACTGTTTTTT. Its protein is CASSKQGANEKLFF.

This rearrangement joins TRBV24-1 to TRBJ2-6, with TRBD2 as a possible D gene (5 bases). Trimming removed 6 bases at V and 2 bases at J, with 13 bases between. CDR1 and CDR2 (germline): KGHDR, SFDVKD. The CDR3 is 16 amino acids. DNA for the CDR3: TGTGCCACCAGTTCGCGGGTTGTGGCTGGGGCCAACGTCCTGACTTTC. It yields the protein CATSSRVVAGANVLTF.

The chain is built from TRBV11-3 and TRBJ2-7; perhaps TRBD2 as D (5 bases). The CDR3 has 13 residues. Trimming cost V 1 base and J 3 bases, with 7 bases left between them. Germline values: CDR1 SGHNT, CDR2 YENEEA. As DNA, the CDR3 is TGTGCCAGCAGCTTAGCTACTAGCTACGAGCAGTACTTC. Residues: CASSLATSYEQYF.

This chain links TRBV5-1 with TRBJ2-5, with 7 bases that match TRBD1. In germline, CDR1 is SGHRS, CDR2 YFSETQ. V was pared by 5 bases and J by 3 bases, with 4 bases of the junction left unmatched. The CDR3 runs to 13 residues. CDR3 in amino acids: CASRTGIKETQYF. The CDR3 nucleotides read TGCGCCAGCAGGACAGGGATAAAAGAGACCCAGTACTTC.

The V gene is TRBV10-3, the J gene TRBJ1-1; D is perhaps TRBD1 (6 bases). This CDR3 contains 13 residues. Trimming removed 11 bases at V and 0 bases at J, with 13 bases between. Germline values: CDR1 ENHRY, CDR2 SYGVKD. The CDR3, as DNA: TGTGCCTCCAGGACAGACATGAACACTGAAGCTTTCTTT. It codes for CASRTDMNTEAFF.

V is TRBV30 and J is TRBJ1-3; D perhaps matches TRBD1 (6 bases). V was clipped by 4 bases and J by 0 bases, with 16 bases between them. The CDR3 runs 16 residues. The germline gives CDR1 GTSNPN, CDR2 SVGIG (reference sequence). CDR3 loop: CAWNPGHQISGNTIYF. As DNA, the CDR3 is TGTGCCTGGAATCCGGGACACCAAATCTCTGGAAACACCATATATTTT.

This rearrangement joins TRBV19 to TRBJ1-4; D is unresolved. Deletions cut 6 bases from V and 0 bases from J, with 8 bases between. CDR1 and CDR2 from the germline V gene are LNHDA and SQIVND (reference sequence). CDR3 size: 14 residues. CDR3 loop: CASREGSTNEKLFF. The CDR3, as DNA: TGTGCCAGTAGGGAGGGTTCAACTAATGAAAAACTGTTTTTT.

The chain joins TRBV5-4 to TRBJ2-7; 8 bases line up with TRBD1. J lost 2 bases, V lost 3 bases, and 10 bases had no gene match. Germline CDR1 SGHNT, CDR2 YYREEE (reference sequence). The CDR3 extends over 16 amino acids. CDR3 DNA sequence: TGTGCCAGCAGCTCGTTCACCGGGACAGGAGCCTACGAGCAGTACTTC. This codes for CASSSFTGTGAYEQYF.